This TCR beta chain was captured in a study of blood T cells in healthy people across ages. Overall study findings and caveats: What prevented conclusive comparison of naive and antigen-experienced cells was that PBMCs were unsorted.

For this clonotype: The target antigen is unknown.

It was with a sample-barcoded 5' primer and a J-beta primer mix that a second PCR of roughly 7 to 12 cycles was run. A template-switch adaptor containing 12 random nucleotides labeled each cDNA molecule. TCRdb re-derived calls from the 5' RACE reads in MiXCR, one entry per CDR3 protein. The repertoire consists of roughly 830,000 distinct CDR3 sequences, with 62% occurring once and the leading ten covering about 27%. This TCR was sampled from a man aged 25 to 45 in good health. Sequenced input: blood.

The DNA of the CDR3 is TGTGCCAGCAGTCGACAGGGCCGCCCAGAGACCCAGTACTTC. The encoded protein is CASSRQGRPETQYF. The genes are TRBV6-2 or TRBV6-3 and TRBJ2-7, with TRBD1 matching 7 bases. The DNA end is more similar to TRBJ2-5, so the J call may be wrong. This CDR3 has 14 amino acids. Germline V gives CDR1 MNHEY, CDR2 SVGEGT.